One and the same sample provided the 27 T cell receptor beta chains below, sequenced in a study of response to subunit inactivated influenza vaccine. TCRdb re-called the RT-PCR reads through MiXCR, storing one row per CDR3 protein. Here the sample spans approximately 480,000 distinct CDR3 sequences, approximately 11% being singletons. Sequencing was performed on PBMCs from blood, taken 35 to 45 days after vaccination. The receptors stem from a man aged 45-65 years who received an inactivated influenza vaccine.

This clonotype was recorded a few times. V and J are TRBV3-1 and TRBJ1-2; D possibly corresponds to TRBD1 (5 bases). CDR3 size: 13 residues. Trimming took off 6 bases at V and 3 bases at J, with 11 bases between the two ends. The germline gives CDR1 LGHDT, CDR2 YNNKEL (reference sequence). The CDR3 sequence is CASRPGRYYGYTF. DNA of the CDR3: TGTGCCAGCAGGCCGGGACGGTACTATGGCTACACCTTC.

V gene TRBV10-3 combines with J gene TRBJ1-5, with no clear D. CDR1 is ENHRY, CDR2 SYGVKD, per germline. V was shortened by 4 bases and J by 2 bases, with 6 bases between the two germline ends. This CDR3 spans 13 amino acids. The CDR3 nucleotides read TGTGCCATCAGTGGAGGTGGCAATCAGCCCCAGCATTTT. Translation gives CAISGGGNQPQHF.

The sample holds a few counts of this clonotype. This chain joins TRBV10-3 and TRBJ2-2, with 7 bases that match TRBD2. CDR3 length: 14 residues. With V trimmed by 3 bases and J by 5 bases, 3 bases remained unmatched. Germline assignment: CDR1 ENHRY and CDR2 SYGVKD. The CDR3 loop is CAISDWEGTGELFF. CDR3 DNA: TGTGCCATCAGTGATTGGGAGGGTACCGGGGAGCTGTTTTTT.

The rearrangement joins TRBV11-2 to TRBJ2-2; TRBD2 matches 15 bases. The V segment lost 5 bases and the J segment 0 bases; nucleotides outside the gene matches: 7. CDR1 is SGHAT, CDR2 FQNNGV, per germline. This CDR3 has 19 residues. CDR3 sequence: CASSHGLAGGRSNTGELFF. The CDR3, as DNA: TGTGCCAGCAGCCATGGACTAGCGGGGGGGCGATCGAACACCGGGGAGCTGTTTTTT.

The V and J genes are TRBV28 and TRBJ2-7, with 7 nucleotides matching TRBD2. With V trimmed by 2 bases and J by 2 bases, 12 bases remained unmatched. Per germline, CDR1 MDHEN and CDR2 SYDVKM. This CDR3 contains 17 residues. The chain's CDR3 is CASSLIRAGDLPYEQYF. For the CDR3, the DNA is TGTGCCAGCAGTTTAATAAGGGCGGGGGATCTCCCCTACGAGCAGTACTTC.

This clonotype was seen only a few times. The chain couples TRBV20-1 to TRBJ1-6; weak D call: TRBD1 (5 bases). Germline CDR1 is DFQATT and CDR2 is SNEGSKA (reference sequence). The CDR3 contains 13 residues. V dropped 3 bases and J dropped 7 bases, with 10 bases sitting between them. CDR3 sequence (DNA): TGCAGTGCTAGGACAGTGCGAAATTCACCCCTCCACTTT. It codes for CSARTVRNSPLHF.

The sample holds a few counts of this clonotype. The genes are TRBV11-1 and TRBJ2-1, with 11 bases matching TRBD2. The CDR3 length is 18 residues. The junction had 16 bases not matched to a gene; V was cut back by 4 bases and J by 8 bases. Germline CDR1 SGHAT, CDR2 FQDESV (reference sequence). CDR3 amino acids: CASSSGRGSGRVVDEQFF. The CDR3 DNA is TGTGCCAGCAGCTCAGGTCGTGGTAGCGGGAGGGTAGTGGATGAGCAGTTCTTC.

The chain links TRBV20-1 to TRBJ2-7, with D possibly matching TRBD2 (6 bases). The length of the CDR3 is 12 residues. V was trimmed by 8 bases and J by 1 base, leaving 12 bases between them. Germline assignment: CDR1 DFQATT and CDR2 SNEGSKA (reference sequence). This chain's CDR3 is CSPSAGSYEQYF. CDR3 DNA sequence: TGCAGTCCCTCCGCGGGATCCTACGAGCAGTACTTC.

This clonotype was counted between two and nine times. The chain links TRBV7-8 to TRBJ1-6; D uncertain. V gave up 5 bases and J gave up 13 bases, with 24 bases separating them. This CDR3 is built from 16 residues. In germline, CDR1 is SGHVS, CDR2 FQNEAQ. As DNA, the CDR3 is TGTGCCAGCAGCCCCAGGACGGGATCAAAGCCGATTCCCCTCCACTTT. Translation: CASSPRTGSKPIPLHF.

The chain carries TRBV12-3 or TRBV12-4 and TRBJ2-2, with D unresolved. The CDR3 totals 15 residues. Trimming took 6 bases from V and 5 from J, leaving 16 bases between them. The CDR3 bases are TGTGCCAGCAGCCTTTCTTGGTTCGGTACCGGGGAGCTGTTTTTT. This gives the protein CASSLSWFGTGELFF.

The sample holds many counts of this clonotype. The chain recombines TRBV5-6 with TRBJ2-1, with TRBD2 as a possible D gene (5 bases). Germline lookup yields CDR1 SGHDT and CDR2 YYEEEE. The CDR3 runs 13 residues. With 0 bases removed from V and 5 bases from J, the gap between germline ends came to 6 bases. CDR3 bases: TGTGCCAGCAGCTTGGCCGGGGACAATGAGCAGTTCTTC. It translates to CASSLAGDNEQFF. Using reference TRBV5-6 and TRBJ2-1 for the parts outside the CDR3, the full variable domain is DAGVTQSPTHLIKTRGQQVTLRCSPKSGHDTVSWYQQALGQGPQFIFQYYEEEERQRGNFPDRFSGHQFPNYSSELNVNALLLGDSALYLCASSLAGDNEQFFGPGTRLTVL.

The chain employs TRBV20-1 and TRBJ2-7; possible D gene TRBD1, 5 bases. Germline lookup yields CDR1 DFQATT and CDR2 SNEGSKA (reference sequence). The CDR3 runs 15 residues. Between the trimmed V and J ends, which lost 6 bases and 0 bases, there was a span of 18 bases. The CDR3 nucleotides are TGCAGTGCCTTCGGTGACAGTTATAGCTCCTACGAGCAGTACTTC. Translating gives CSAFGDSYSSYEQYF.

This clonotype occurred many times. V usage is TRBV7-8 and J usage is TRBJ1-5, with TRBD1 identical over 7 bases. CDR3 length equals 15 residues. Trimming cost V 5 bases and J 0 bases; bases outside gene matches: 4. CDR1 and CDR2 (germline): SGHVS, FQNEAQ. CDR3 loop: CASSLGTDSNQPQHF. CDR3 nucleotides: TGTGCCAGCAGCCTTGGGACAGATAGCAATCAGCCCCAGCATTTT.

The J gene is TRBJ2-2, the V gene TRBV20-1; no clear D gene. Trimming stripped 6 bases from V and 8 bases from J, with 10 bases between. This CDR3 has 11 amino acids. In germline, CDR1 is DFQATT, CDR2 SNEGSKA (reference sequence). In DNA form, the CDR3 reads TGCAGTGCGCGACTTATAGGGGAGCTGTTTTTT. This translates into CSARLIGELFF.

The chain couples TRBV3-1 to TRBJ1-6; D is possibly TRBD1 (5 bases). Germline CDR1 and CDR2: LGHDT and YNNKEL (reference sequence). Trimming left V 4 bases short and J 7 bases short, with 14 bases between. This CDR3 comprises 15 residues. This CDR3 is CASSPYRLGNSPLHF. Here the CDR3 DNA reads TGTGCCAGCAGCCCTTACAGGCTAGGAAATTCACCCCTCCACTTT. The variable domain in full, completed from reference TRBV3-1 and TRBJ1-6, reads DTAVSQTPKYLVTQMGNDKSIKCEQNLGHDTMYWYKQDSKKFLKIMFSYNNKELIINETVPNRFSPKSPDKAHLNLHINSLELGDSAVYFCASSPYRLGNSPLHFGNGTRLTVT.

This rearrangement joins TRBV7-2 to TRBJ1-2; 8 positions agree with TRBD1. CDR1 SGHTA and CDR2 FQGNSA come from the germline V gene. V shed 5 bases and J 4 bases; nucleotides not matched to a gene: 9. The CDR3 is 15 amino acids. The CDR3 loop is CASSPGTGLIYGYTF. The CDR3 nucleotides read TGTGCCAGCAGCCCAGGGACAGGCCTGATCTATGGCTACACCTTC.

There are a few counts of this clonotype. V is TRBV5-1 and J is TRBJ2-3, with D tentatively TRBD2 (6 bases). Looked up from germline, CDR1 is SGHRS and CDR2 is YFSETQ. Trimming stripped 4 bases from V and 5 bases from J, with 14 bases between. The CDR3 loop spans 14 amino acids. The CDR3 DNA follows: TGCGCCAGCAGCGTAAGCGGGCGAGGAGATACGCAGTATTTT. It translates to CASSVSGRGDTQYF. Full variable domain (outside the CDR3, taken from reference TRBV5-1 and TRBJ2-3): KAGVTQTPRYLIKTRGQQVTLSCSPISGHRSVSWYQQTPGQGLQFLFEYFSETQRNKGNFPGRFSGRQFSNSRSEMNVSTLELGDSALYLCASSVSGRGDTQYFGPGTRLTVL.

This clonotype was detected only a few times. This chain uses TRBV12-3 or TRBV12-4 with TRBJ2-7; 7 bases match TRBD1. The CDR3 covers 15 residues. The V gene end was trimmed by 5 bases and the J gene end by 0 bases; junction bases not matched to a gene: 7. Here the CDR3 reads CASSPGGILSYEQYF. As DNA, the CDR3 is TGTGCCAGCAGTCCAGGGGGTATTCTCTCCTACGAGCAGTACTTC.

The CDR3 DNA reads TGCGCCAGCAGCTTCGCCCCGGGACAGGGTTACGAGCAGTACTTC. Its protein is CASSFAPGQGYEQYF. The chain links TRBV5-1 to TRBJ2-7; 9 bases are shared with TRBD1. V shed 2 bases, J shed 4 bases, and the junction held 7 bases outside the gene matches. In germline, CDR1 is SGHRS, CDR2 YFSETQ. The CDR3 is 15 residues long.

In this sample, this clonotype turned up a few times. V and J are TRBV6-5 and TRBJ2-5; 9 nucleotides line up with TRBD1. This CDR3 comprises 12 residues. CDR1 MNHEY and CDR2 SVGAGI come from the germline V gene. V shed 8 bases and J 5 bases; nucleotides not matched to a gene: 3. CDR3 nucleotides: TGTGCCAGCGTTGGACAGGGGGAGACCCAGTACTTC. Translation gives CASVGQGETQYF.

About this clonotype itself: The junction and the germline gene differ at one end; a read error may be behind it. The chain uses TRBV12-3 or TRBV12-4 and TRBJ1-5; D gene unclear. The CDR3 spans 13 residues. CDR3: CASSLSLVLPQPF. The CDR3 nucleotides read TGTGCCAGCAGTTTATCGTTGGTTTTGCCCCAGCCTTTT.

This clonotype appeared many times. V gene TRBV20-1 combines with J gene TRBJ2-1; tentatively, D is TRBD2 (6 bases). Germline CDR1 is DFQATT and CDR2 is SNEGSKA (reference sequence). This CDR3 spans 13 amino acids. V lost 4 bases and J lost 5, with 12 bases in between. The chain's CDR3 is CSATGGLNNEQFF. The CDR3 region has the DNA TGCAGTGCTACTGGGGGGTTGAACAATGAGCAGTTCTTC.

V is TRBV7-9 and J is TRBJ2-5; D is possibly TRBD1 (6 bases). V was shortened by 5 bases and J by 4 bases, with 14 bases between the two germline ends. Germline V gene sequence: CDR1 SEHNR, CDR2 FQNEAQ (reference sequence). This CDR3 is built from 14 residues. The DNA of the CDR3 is TGTGCCAGCAGCCACTGGGGGCCCCGAGAGACCCAGTACTTC. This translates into CASSHWGPRETQYF.

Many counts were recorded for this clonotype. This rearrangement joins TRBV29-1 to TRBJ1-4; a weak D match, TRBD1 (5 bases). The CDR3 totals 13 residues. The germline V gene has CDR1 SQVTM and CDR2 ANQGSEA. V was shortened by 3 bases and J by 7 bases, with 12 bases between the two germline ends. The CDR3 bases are TGCAGCGTTGATTCCTCCGGGGGTGAAAAACTGTTTTTT. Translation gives CSVDSSGGEKLFF.

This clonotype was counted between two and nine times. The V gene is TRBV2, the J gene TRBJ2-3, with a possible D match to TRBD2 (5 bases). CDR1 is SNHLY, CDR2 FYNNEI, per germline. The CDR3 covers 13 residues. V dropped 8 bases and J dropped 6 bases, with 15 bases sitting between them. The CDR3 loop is CASPGEYSDTQYF. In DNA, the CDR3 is TGTGCCAGCCCTGGGGAGTATAGTGATACGCAGTATTTT.

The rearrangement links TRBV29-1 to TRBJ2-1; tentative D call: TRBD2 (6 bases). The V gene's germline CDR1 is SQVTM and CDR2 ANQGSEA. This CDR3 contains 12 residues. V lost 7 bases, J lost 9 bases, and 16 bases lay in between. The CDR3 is CSGGLQHGEQFF. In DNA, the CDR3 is TGCAGCGGGGGACTTCAACACGGTGAGCAGTTCTTC.

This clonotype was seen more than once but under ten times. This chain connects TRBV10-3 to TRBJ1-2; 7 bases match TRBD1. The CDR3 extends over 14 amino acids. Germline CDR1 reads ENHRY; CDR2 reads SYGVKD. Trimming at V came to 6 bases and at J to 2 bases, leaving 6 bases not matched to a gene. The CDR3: CAIRVTGINYGYTF. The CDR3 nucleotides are TGTGCCATCAGAGTGACAGGGATAAACTATGGCTACACCTTC.